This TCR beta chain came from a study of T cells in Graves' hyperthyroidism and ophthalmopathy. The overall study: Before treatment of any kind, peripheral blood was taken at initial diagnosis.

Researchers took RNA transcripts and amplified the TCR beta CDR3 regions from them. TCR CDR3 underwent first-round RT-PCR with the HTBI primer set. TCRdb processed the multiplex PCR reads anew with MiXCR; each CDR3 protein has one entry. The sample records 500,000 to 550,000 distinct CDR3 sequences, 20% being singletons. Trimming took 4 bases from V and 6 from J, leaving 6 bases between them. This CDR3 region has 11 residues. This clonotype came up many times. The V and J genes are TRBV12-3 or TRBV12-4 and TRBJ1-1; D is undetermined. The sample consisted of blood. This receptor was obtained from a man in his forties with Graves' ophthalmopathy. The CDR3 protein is CASSYTAEAFF. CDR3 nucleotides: TGTGCCAGCAGTTATACCGCTGAAGCTTTCTTT.